The 30 T cell receptor beta chains given below trace back to one sample, sequenced in a study of identical twins. A single record per CDR3 protein comes from TCRdb applying MiXCR to the 5' RACE reads. Of around 500,000 distinct CDR3 sequences in the sample, 12% to 15% are singletons; the top ten hold about 0.52%. This sample also belongs to another study, concerning yellow fever vaccine responses in identical twins.

What was sequenced was CD4+ T cells sorted from blood. The receptors were sampled from a woman between 18 and 30 years old in good health.

The rearrangement uses TRBV11-3 and TRBJ2-2, with D maybe TRBD2 (5 bases). V was trimmed by 3 bases and J by 7 bases, leaving 12 bases between them. The germline CDR1 and CDR2 sequences are SGHNT and YENEEA. This CDR3 is 14 amino acids long. CDR3 DNA sequence: TGTGCCAGCAGCTTTGGAGGCGCGGGCGGGGAGCTGTTTTTT. Protein product: CASSFGGAGGELFF.

The V and J genes are TRBV5-1 and TRBJ2-3; D possibly corresponds to TRBD2 (6 bases). Germline CDR1 is SGHRS and CDR2 is YFSETQ. Trimming left V 0 bases short and J 5 bases short, with 16 bases between. CDR3 length equals 16 residues. In DNA form, the CDR3 reads TGCGCCAGCAGCTTGGCCTCGGCGGGACTGTTAGATACGCAGTATTTT. Protein sequence: CASSLASAGLLDTQYF.

This clonotype was picked up a small number of times. The chain carries TRBV14 and TRBJ2-1; TRBD2 is a possible D gene (6 bases). Germline V gene lookup returns CDR1 SGHDN and CDR2 FVKESK. This CDR3 spans 14 amino acids. The V and J ends lost 3 bases and 3 bases respectively, with 9 bases between them. CDR3 DNA sequence: TGTGCCAGCAGCCATGGGGGGAGCTACAATGAGCAGTTCTTC. This encodes CASSHGGSYNEQFF.

This clonotype occurred a few times. The chain is built from TRBV5-6 and TRBJ2-5, with 12 bases aligning to TRBD2. V lost 1 base, J lost 2 bases, and 12 bases stayed unmatched. Germline CDR1 SGHDT, CDR2 YYEEEE. This CDR3 is 19 amino acids long. The CDR3 sequence: CASSLLGLAGGGRQETQYF. CDR3 sequence (DNA): TGTGCCAGCAGCTTGCTGGGTCTAGCGGGAGGGGGGCGGCAAGAGACCCAGTACTTC.

The chain links TRBV7-6 to TRBJ2-1, with 8 nucleotides matching TRBD2. With V trimmed by 1 base and J by 3 bases, 8 bases remained unmatched. The CDR3 is 17 amino acids. Germline CDR1 is SGHVS and CDR2 is FNYEAQ. CDR3 region: CASSLVVLAGLYNEQFF. In DNA, the CDR3 is TGTGCCAGCAGCTTAGTTGTCCTAGCGGGCCTCTACAATGAGCAGTTCTTC.

The V and J genes are TRBV20-1 and TRBJ2-1; the D is unclear. Looked up from germline, CDR1 is DFQATT and CDR2 is SNEGSKA (reference sequence). This CDR3 contains 11 residues. V lost 3 bases, J lost 8 bases, and 8 bases lay in between. CDR3 coding DNA: TGCAGTGCTAGTCTGGTTGATGAGCAGTTCTTC. Amino acids: CSASLVDEQFF.

This clonotype has a handful of counts. The chain recombines TRBV29-1 with TRBJ2-1, with a tentative D call TRBD1 (6 bases). The CDR3 runs 11 residues. The germline V and J ends were trimmed by 4 bases and 5 bases, with 6 bases remaining between them. Germline CDR1 SQVTM, CDR2 ANQGSEA. CDR3 loop: CSVGGHNEQFF. In DNA form, the CDR3 reads TGCAGCGTTGGGGGGCACAATGAGCAGTTCTTC.

This chain links TRBV6-2 or TRBV6-3 with TRBJ2-1; 15 bases fit TRBD2. Germline CDR1 reads MNHEY; CDR2 reads SVGEGT. The V and J ends lost 6 bases and 2 bases, in that order; junction bases with no gene match: 8. The CDR3 length is 18 residues. CDR3: CASRPSGLAGGPYNEQFF. As DNA, the CDR3 is TGTGCCAGCAGGCCCTCCGGACTAGCGGGGGGGCCCTACAATGAGCAGTTCTTC.

This clonotype was observed a few times. J is TRBJ2-1 and V is TRBV27; D may be TRBD1 or TRBD2 (5 bases each). Germline CDR1 MNHEY, CDR2 SMNVEV (reference sequence). The CDR3 loop spans 15 amino acids. V lost 3 bases to trimming and J lost 8 bases, with 17 bases between them. CDR3 nucleotide sequence: TGTGCCAGCAGTTTGTACGGGACGACTGGGTATGAGCAGTTCTTC. Its protein is CASSLYGTTGYEQFF.

The rearrangement joins TRBV4-3 to TRBJ2-7, with TRBD2 matching 12 bases. V dropped 2 bases and J dropped 4; count of bases not matched to a gene: 6. The CDR3 totals 16 residues. Germline V gene sequence: CDR1 LGHNA, CDR2 YSLEER. The chain's CDR3 is CASSQTTSGSTYEQYF. For the CDR3, the DNA is TGCGCCAGCAGCCAAACGACTAGCGGGAGTACTTACGAGCAGTACTTC.

This clonotype appeared a few times. V gene TRBV12-3 or TRBV12-4 combines with J gene TRBJ2-1; D is undetermined. The CDR3 runs to 17 residues. The V end lost 2 bases, the J end lost 2 bases, and 16 bases lay between the germline ends. The CDR3: CASSLIKGFSTYNEQFF. CDR3 DNA sequence: TGTGCCAGCAGTTTAATCAAGGGCTTTTCCACCTACAATGAGCAGTTCTTC.

The chain uses TRBV3-1 and TRBJ2-1, with 7 bases identical to TRBD2. The CDR3 has 15 residues. V gave up 7 bases and J gave up 3 bases; unmatched junction bases: 9. Germline lookup yields CDR1 LGHDT and CDR2 YNNKEL (reference sequence). CDR3 in DNA: TGTGCCAGCACCCTATCGGGGGGACGCTACAATGAGCAGTTCTTC. It is translated as CASTLSGGRYNEQFF.

This clonotype has a handful of counts. The genes are TRBV5-1 and TRBJ2-7, with 7 bases fitting TRBD1. The germline CDR1 and CDR2 sequences are SGHRS and YFSETQ. This CDR3 spans 13 amino acids. J gave up 9 bases and V 5 bases, and 11 bases lay outside the gene matches. CDR3 nucleotides: TGCGCCAGCAGTCGGGACCCAGGGGGTCGGCAGTACTTC. Encoded protein: CASSRDPGGRQYF.

This clonotype was seen only a few times. This chain joins TRBV7-2 and TRBJ2-7, with a possible D match to TRBD2 (6 bases). The CDR3 covers 15 residues. CDR1 and CDR2 from the germline V gene are SGHTA and FQGNSA. Trimming took 3 bases from V and 4 from J, leaving 16 bases between them. The CDR3 nucleotides read TGTGCCAGCAGCTTGGGGAAAGGAGGGCTTTACGAGCAGTACTTC. Encoded protein: CASSLGKGGLYEQYF.

In this sample, this clonotype turned up a few times. The chain has TRBV12-3 or TRBV12-4 and TRBJ1-1; unclear D gene. The CDR3 totals 12 residues. Trimming left V 5 bases short and J 11 bases short, with 15 bases between. The CDR3 nucleotides are TGTGCCAGCAGTCTACGGAGGGATGGCGCTTTCTTT. Protein: CASSLRRDGAFF.

V and J are TRBV5-1 and TRBJ2-1, with D unclear. V lost 2 bases and J 5 bases, leaving 5 bases between the germline ends. The CDR3 sequence is 12 residues long. Germline lookup yields CDR1 SGHRS and CDR2 YFSETQ. In nucleotides, the CDR3 is TGCGCCAGCAGCTTTGCGGACAATGAGCAGTTCTTC. It encodes CASSFADNEQFF.

This chain connects TRBV5-1 to TRBJ2-5; D gene unclear. V was shortened by 5 bases and J by 2 bases, with 16 bases between the two germline ends. The CDR3 runs 15 residues. Germline CDR1 SGHRS, CDR2 YFSETQ. CDR3 DNA: TGCGCCAGCAGGTTAAGGGCCTTAACTCAAGAGACCCAGTACTTC. Protein sequence: CASRLRALTQETQYF. The full variable domain, with the rest looked up from reference TRBV5-1 and TRBJ2-5, is KAGVTQTPRYLIKTRGQQVTLSCSPISGHRSVSWYQQTPGQGLQFLFEYFSETQRNKGNFPGRFSGRQFSNSRSEMNVSTLELGDSALYLCASRLRALTQETQYFGPGTRLLVL.

In its sample, this clonotype was seen many times. The chain carries TRBV5-1 and TRBJ2-7; D is perhaps TRBD1 or TRBD2 (5 bases each). The CDR3 runs to 14 residues. V shed 7 bases and J shed 2 bases, with 16 bases lying between them. Germline CDR1 reads SGHRS; CDR2 reads YFSETQ. This CDR3 is CASRSGTDTYEQYF. The CDR3 region has the DNA TGCGCCAGCCGATCCGGGACGGACACCTACGAGCAGTACTTC.

J is TRBJ2-7 and V is TRBV12-3 or TRBV12-4, with 13 bases that match TRBD2. This CDR3 comprises 16 residues. The V gene end was trimmed by 3 bases and the J gene end by 2 bases; junction bases not matched to a gene: 4. CDR3 region: CASSFLTSGRAYEQYF. In DNA form, the CDR3 reads TGTGCCAGCAGTTTCTTAACTAGCGGGAGGGCCTACGAGCAGTACTTC.

In nucleotides, the CDR3 is TGTGCCAGCTCACCACCGACAGGGAGATCCTACGAGCAGTACTTC. Translating gives CASSPPTGRSYEQYF. The chain carries TRBV18 and TRBJ2-7; TRBD1 matches at 7 bases. V shed 0 bases and J 1 base; nucleotides not matched to a gene: 3. The CDR3 is 15 residues long. The V gene's germline CDR1 is KGHSH and CDR2 LQKENI.

This clonotype was observed at least ten times. At one end the junction does not follow the germline gene, possibly because of a read error. The CDR3 here is CASSLADEQYF. In nucleotides, the CDR3 is TGTGCCAGCAGCTTAGCCGACGAGCAGTACTTC. This chain links TRBV5-1 with TRBJ2-7; no clear D. Looked up from germline, CDR1 is SGHRS and CDR2 is YFSETQ. The CDR3 contains 11 residues.

The chain uses TRBV6-5 and TRBJ1-6; D ambiguous. This CDR3 is built from 14 residues. CDR1 MNHEY and CDR2 SVGAGI come from the germline V gene. Trimming cost V 0 bases and J 9 bases, with 9 bases left between them. The CDR3 protein is CASSYSTVGSPLHF. The CDR3 nucleotides are TGTGCCAGCAGTTACTCGACTGTGGGTTCACCCCTCCACTTT.

V is TRBV3-1 and J is TRBJ2-5; D unresolved. V shed 7 bases and J shed 5 bases, with 17 bases lying between them. Germline values: CDR1 LGHDT, CDR2 YNNKEL (reference sequence). This CDR3 spans 14 amino acids. CDR3 in amino acids: CASTRSHRKETQYF. As DNA, the CDR3 is TGTGCCAGCACCCGATCCCATAGGAAGGAGACCCAGTACTTC.

The rearrangement links TRBV3-1 to TRBJ2-7; a weak D match, TRBD2 (6 bases). V lost 4 bases and J 0 bases, leaving 19 bases between the germline ends. Germline loops: CDR1 LGHDT, CDR2 YNNKEL (reference sequence). This CDR3 region has 17 residues. The CDR3 here is CASSRKKGGASSYEQYF. CDR3 nucleotide sequence: TGTGCCAGCAGCCGCAAGAAGGGCGGGGCCAGCTCCTACGAGCAGTACTTC.

V is TRBV21-1 and J is TRBJ2-6; TRBD2 is the table's D call and was not checked against the DNA. TRBV21-1 is tagged as a pseudogene. The CDR3 covers 16 residues. DNA for the CDR3: TGTGCCAGCAGCAAAGAAGGGGAGGCTGGGGCCAACGTCCTGACTTTC. This sequence encodes CASSKEGEAGANVLTF.

The J gene is TRBJ2-7, the V gene TRBV6-2 or TRBV6-3; 8 positions match TRBD1. The V gene's germline CDR1 is MNHEY and CDR2 SVGEGT. This CDR3 comprises 15 residues. V shed 7 bases, J shed 0 bases, and the junction held 8 bases outside the gene matches. The DNA for the CDR3 is TGTGCCAGCACCCCCGGACAGGGCTACTCCTACGAGCAGTACTTC. Translating it yields CASTPGQGYSYEQYF.

The CDR3 nucleotides are TGTGCCAGCAGTTTTGGCAGGGCAACTAATGAAAAACTGTTTTTT. It specifies CASSFGRATNEKLFF. The chain employs TRBV25-1 and TRBJ1-4, with a possible D match to TRBD1 (5 bases). Germline CDR1 MGHDK, CDR2 SYGVNS. V shed 5 bases and J shed 0 bases, with 10 bases lying between them. The CDR3 runs 15 residues.

This clonotype has only a few counts. The CDR3 loop reads CASSDPPQFNEQYF. Here the CDR3 DNA reads TGTGCCAGCAGCGACCCTCCGCAGTTCAACGAGCAGTACTTC. The chain employs TRBV6-2 or TRBV6-3 and TRBJ2-7, with no clear D. There are 14 residues in the CDR3. V was clipped by 6 bases and J by 5 bases, with 17 bases between them. Per germline, CDR1 MNHEY and CDR2 SVGEGT.

This clonotype was seen only a few times. This sequence joins TRBV28 and TRBJ2-6, with D tentatively TRBD1 or TRBD2 (5 bases each). Per germline, CDR1 MDHEN and CDR2 SYDVKM. The CDR3 is 15 amino acids. V dropped 9 bases and J dropped 2 bases, with 14 bases sitting between them. This CDR3 reads CASQGSGPGANVLTF. CDR3 bases: TGTGCCAGTCAAGGATCGGGACCTGGGGCCAACGTCCTGACTTTC.

This rearrangement joins TRBV6-1 to TRBJ2-1, with D tentatively TRBD2 (5 bases). Germline V CDR1 and CDR2: MNHNS, SASEGT. This CDR3 has 13 residues. Deletions cut 5 bases from V and 6 bases from J, with 11 bases between. The CDR3 loop is CASSQLVFNEQFF. In nucleotides, the CDR3 is TGTGCCAGCAGTCAACTAGTTTTCAATGAGCAGTTCTTC.